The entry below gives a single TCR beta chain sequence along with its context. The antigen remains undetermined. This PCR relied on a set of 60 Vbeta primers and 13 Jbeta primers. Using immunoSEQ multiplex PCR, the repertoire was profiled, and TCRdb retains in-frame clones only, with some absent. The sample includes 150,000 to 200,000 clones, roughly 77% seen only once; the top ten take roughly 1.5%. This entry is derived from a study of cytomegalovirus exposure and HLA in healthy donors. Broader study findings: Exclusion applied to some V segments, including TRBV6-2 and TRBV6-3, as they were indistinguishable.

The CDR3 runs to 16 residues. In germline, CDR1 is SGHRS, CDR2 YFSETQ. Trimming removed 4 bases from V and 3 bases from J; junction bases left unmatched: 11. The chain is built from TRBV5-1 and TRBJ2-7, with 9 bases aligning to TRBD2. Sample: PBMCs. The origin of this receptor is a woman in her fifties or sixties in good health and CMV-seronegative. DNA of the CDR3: TGCGCCAGCAGCCCGGTTCTAGCGGGAAATATCTACGAGCAGTACTTC. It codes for CASSPVLAGNIYEQYF.